These 19 T cell receptor beta chains were all obtained from the same sample, sequenced in a study of cytomegalovirus exposure and HLA in healthy donors. Primers included in the PCR were 60 Vbeta and 13 Jbeta primers. The assay was immunoSEQ multiplex PCR, and TCRdb's table has in-frame clones only and misses some. The data show about 120,000 clones, about four fifths seen once. The sample comprised PBMCs. The receptors were gathered from a man aged 25 to 40 in good health and CMV-seropositive.

CDR3 bases: TGTGCCAGCAGCTTGGTTCAGGCCGTCTACAATGAGCAGTTCTTC. Translated: CASSLVQAVYNEQFF. This chain links TRBV5-4 with TRBJ2-1; D remains ambiguous. The germline V gene has CDR1 SGHNT and CDR2 YYREEE (reference sequence). The CDR3 covers 15 residues. V lost 0 bases and J lost 3, with 10 bases in between.

The chain links TRBV7-6 to TRBJ2-3, with TRBD1 matching over 11 bases. CDR3 length equals 15 residues. J lost 5 bases, V lost 1 base, and 2 bases had no gene match. CDR1 is SGHVS, CDR2 FNYEAQ, per germline. The CDR3 bases are TGTGCCAGCAGCTTAGAGGACAGGGGGCAAGATACGCAGTATTTT. It translates to CASSLEDRGQDTQYF. Using reference TRBV7-6 and TRBJ2-3 for the parts outside the CDR3, the full variable domain is GAGVSQSPRYKVTKRGQDVALRCDPISGHVSLYWYRQALGQGPEFLTYFNYEAQQDKSGLPNDRFSAERPEGSISTLTIQRTEQRDSAMYRCASSLEDRGQDTQYFGPGTRLTVL.

The CDR3 DNA follows: TGTGCCAGCAGCTTAGGGGGACAGGACCCCTACACCTTC. It yields the protein CASSLGGQDPYTF. The J gene is TRBJ1-2, the V gene TRBV7-9; 8 nucleotides match TRBD1. Trimming cost V 1 base and J 10 bases; bases outside gene matches: 5. In germline, CDR1 is SEHNR, CDR2 FQNEAQ (reference sequence). The CDR3 is 13 residues long.

This clone was picked up one time. The CDR3 DNA follows: TGTGCCAGCAGCTCTAGAGCGGGGGGCATTCAGTACTTC. Its protein product is CASSSRAGGIQYF. The gene calls are TRBV7-2 and TRBJ2-4; 9 positions agree with TRBD2. Germline-derived CDR1 and CDR2 are SGHTA and FQGNSA. CDR3 length: 13 residues. The ends lost 4 bases at V and 9 bases at J; junction bases unmatched: 4.

The chain has TRBV5-1 and TRBJ1-1, with TRBD1 identical over 9 bases. CDR1 SGHRS and CDR2 YFSETQ come from the germline V gene. J lost 3 bases, V lost 4 bases, and 4 bases had no gene match. This CDR3 comprises 14 residues. CDR3 residues: CASSLTGGDTEAFF. For the CDR3, the DNA is TGCGCCAGCAGCCTGACAGGGGGTGACACTGAAGCTTTCTTT.

The CDR3 sequence: CASSITGTQPQHF. The CDR3 nucleotides read TGTGCCAGTAGTATCACGGGTACTCAGCCCCAGCATTTT. The chain joins TRBV19 to TRBJ1-5; D remains unclear. Germline V gene data show CDR1 as LNHDA and CDR2 as SQIVND (reference sequence). CDR3 length: 13 amino acids. V lost 3 bases and J 6 bases, leaving 9 bases between the germline ends.

CDR3 amino acids: CASSESASGTDTQYF. CDR3 DNA sequence: TGTGCCAGCAGTGAATCGGCTAGCGGCACAGATACGCAGTATTTT. The chain carries TRBV6-1 and TRBJ2-3; tentatively, D is TRBD2 (6 bases). This CDR3 spans 15 amino acids. V gave up 2 bases and J gave up 1 base, with 10 bases separating them. Germline CDR1 is MNHNS and CDR2 is SASEGT.

This clone was observed a few times. The J gene is TRBJ2-2, the V gene TRBV11-1, with 9 bases that match TRBD2. The CDR3 consists of 16 residues. The V and J ends lost 1 base and 3 bases, in that order; junction bases with no gene match: 3. In germline, CDR1 is SGHAT, CDR2 FQDESV (reference sequence). CDR3 residues: CASSLGSGGDTGELFF. CDR3 DNA sequence: TGTGCCAGCAGCTTAGGTAGCGGGGGCGACACCGGGGAGCTGTTTTTT. The entire variable domain, with the rest obtained from reference TRBV11-1 and TRBJ2-2, is as follows: EAEVAQSPRYKITEKSQAVAFWCDPISGHATLYWYRQILGQGPELLVQFQDESVVDDSQLPKDRFSAERLKGVDSTLKIQPAELGDSAMYLCASSLGSGGDTGELFFGEGSRLTVL.

The J gene is TRBJ2-3, the V gene TRBV5-6; 7 nucleotides line up with TRBD2. Losses at the gene ends were 6 bases for V and 4 bases for J; bases not matched to a gene: 2. This CDR3 has 12 amino acids. The V gene's germline CDR1 is SGHDT and CDR2 YYEEEE. The CDR3 region has the DNA TGTGCCAGCATGCGGGAGTCAGATACGCAGTATTTT. This gives the protein CASMRESDTQYF.

This clone was counted a single time. The chain recombines TRBV11-2 with TRBJ2-1; no clear D gene. The CDR3 has 15 amino acids. The V gene lost 1 base and the J gene lost 3 bases, with 10 bases spanning the gap. The germline V gene has CDR1 SGHAT and CDR2 FQNNGV. DNA of the CDR3: TGTGCCAGCAGCTTAGGGGCCCAAATCTACAATGAGCAGTTCTTC. Protein product: CASSLGAQIYNEQFF. Based on the CDR3 plus reference TRBV11-2 and TRBJ2-1, the full variable domain is EAGVAQSPRYKIIEKRQSVAFWCNPISGHATLYWYQQILGQGPKLLIQFQNNGVVDDSQLPKDRFSAERLKGVDSTLKIQPAKLEDSAVYLCASSLGAQIYNEQFFGPGTRLTVL.

The chain has TRBV7-9 and TRBJ1-5; possibly TRBD1 for D (5 bases). The CDR3 has 13 amino acids. Germline V gene lookup returns CDR1 SEHNR and CDR2 FQNEAQ (reference sequence). V was cut by 5 bases and J by 8 bases, with 13 bases left in between. In nucleotides, the CDR3 is TGTGCCAGCAGCGCAGGGAATTTAGAGCCCCAGCATTTT. Encoded protein: CASSAGNLEPQHF.

The chain links TRBV30 to TRBJ1-2; 8 bases map to TRBD1. From germline, CDR1 is GTSNPN and CDR2 SVGIG (reference sequence). The CDR3 loop spans 14 amino acids. J lost 7 bases, V lost 1 base, and 8 bases had no gene match. CDR3 DNA sequence: TGTGCCTGGAGTGGGCGACAGGGGATTAGTGGCTACACCTTC. Protein sequence: CAWSGRQGISGYTF.

As to this clone: The junction departs from germline at one end; a sequencing error may be responsible. The V gene is TRBV7-9, the J gene TRBJ2-5, with D hard to call. The CDR3 extends over 14 amino acids. Germline-derived CDR1 and CDR2 are SEHNR and FQNEAQ (reference sequence). This CDR3 reads CSSSLLQPQETQYF. The DNA of the CDR3 is TGTTCCAGCAGCTTACTACAGCCTCAAGAGACCCAGTACTTC.

This clone was picked up one time. The chain joins TRBV19 to TRBJ2-1; D may be TRBD2 (5 bases). There are 12 residues in the CDR3. From germline, CDR1 is LNHDA and CDR2 SQIVND (reference sequence). Deletions cut 5 bases from V and 7 bases from J, with 9 bases between. CDR3 loop: CASSPRRNEQFF. The CDR3 region has the DNA TGTGCCAGTAGTCCTAGGAGGAATGAGCAGTTCTTC. Supplemented by reference TRBV19 and TRBJ2-1, the full variable domain reads DGGITQSPKYLFRKEGQNVTLSCEQNLNHDAMYWYRQDPGQGLRLIYYSQIVNDFQKGDIAEGYSVSREKKESFPLTVTSAQKNPTAFYLCASSPRRNEQFFGPGTRLTVL.

This clone has just one count. The J gene is TRBJ1-1, the V gene TRBV4-1, with unresolved D. Germline lookup yields CDR1 MGHRA and CDR2 YSYEKL. V gave up 2 bases and J gave up 1 base, with 14 bases separating them. The CDR3 is made up of 16 amino acids. The CDR3 sequence is CASSQKPRWKNTEAFF. In DNA, the CDR3 is TGCGCCAGCAGCCAAAAACCCAGGTGGAAGAACACTGAAGCTTTCTTT.

The rearrangement uses TRBV5-4 and TRBJ2-1; D remains unclear. Germline-derived CDR1 and CDR2 are SGHNT and YYREEE (reference sequence). This CDR3 is built from 14 residues. The V end lost 4 bases, the J end lost 1 base, and 9 bases lay between the germline ends. CDR3 sequence: CASSVQPSYNEQFF. DNA for the CDR3: TGTGCCAGCAGCGTACAGCCTTCCTACAATGAGCAGTTCTTC.

This clone occurred once. This CDR3 is CASSQSRGPGYTF. The CDR3 DNA sequence: TGTGCCAGCAGCCAAAGCAGGGGGCCTGGCTACACCTTC. The chain links TRBV14 to TRBJ1-2, with TRBD1 identical over 8 bases. Germline V lookup: CDR1 SGHDN, CDR2 FVKESK. Trimming at V came to 2 bases and at J to 7 bases, leaving 3 bases not matched to a gene. This CDR3 comprises 13 residues.

This rearrangement joins TRBV10-2 to TRBJ2-5; D is undetermined. Germline CDR1 reads WSHSY; CDR2 reads SAAADI. CDR3 length equals 12 residues. V lost 0 bases and J lost 5, with 4 bases in between. The CDR3 is CASSESAETQYF. The CDR3 coding sequence is TGCGCCAGCAGTGAGTCTGCGGAGACCCAGTACTTC.

V gene TRBV5-6 combines with J gene TRBJ2-3, with 9 positions matching TRBD1. Germline V CDR1 and CDR2: SGHDT, YYEEEE. The CDR3 totals 16 residues. Germline trimming cut 4 bases from V and 2 bases from J; bases unmatched to any gene: 8. CDR3 bases: TGTGCCAGCAGCGTGACCGGGACAGGGTACACAGATACGCAGTATTTT. It is translated as CASSVTGTGYTDTQYF.